One sample yielded the 10 T cell receptor beta chains listed below, sequenced in a study of blood T cell repertoires in COVID-19 (dated by TCRdb to 2020 to 2021). Libraries were built with the immunoSEQ multiplex PCR assay. TCRdb limited this immuneACCESS table to in-frame rearrangements with V and J called. A share of clones is missing; checked studies link under half to unresolved V genes, and the rest is unexplained. In this sample the table shows some 290,000 clones, approximately 89% of which occur a single time. The biggest ten clones account for roughly a tenth of the sample. Sequencing was done on a sample of PBMCs or T cells enriched from blood (not recorded which). These receptors were collected from a woman younger than 45 who had recovered from COVID-19.

The chain uses TRBV5-1 and TRBJ2-3; 9 nucleotides line up with TRBD2. Germline values: CDR1 SGHRS, CDR2 YFSETQ. The CDR3 is 15 residues long. The junction had 2 bases not matched to a gene; V was cut back by 3 bases and J by 0 bases. The CDR3 nucleotides read TGCGCCAGCAGCTCAGGACTAGCGAGCACAGATACGCAGTATTTT. Translating gives CASSSGLASTDTQYF.

This sequence joins TRBV27 and TRBJ1-4, with TRBD1 matching over 9 bases. Per germline, CDR1 MNHEY and CDR2 SMNVEV (reference sequence). CDR3 length equals 14 residues. V was clipped by 7 bases and J by 13 bases; unmatched bases: 13. CDR3 coding DNA: TGTGCCAGCAAAACGACAGGGGGTCCCAGGAGACTGTTTTTT. Amino acids: CASKTTGGPRRLFF.

The genes are TRBV11-2 and TRBJ2-1, with a possible D match to TRBD2 (7 bases). The germline V gene has CDR1 SGHAT and CDR2 FQNNGV. Trimming took 3 bases from V and 4 from J, leaving 16 bases between them. CDR3 size: 16 residues. The CDR3 sequence: CASSFGGASGYNEQFF. The CDR3 DNA reads TGTGCCAGCAGCTTTGGGGGGGCTAGCGGATACAATGAGCAGTTCTTC.

The chain carries TRBV19 and TRBJ2-7; 11 bases align to TRBD1. V lost 6 bases and J lost 6; bases outside the gene matches: 4. The germline V gene encodes CDR1 LNHDA and CDR2 SQIVND (reference sequence). The CDR3 has 13 amino acids. In nucleotides, the CDR3 is TGTGCCAGTAGCGGACAGGGGGCGCGCGAGCAGTACTTC. It is translated as CASSGQGAREQYF.

This chain joins TRBV5-1 and TRBJ1-2; the match to TRBD1 covers 7 bases. The V and J ends lost 0 bases and 4 bases, in that order; junction bases with no gene match: 15. Germline CDR1 and CDR2: SGHRS and YFSETQ. This CDR3 is 18 amino acids long. The CDR3 DNA reads TGCGCCAGCAGCTTGGTGGGATCGTCGGGACAGATAATCTATGGCTACACCTTC. Translation gives CASSLVGSSGQIIYGYTF.

This clone was observed a single time. The rearrangement uses TRBV6-5 and TRBJ1-3, with D possibly TRBD1 on 6 matching bases. Germline-derived CDR1 and CDR2 are MNHEY and SVGAGI. V gave up 8 bases and J gave up 6 bases, with 17 bases separating them. This CDR3 is 14 amino acids long. The CDR3 DNA reads as TGTGCCAGCGGGCTCAGGGGATTTGAAAACACCATATATTTT. As protein: CASGLRGFENTIYF.

The genes are TRBV2 and TRBJ1-2, with 7 positions matching TRBD1. CDR3 size: 13 residues. J was trimmed by 4 bases and V by 4 bases; bases with no gene match: 3. Per the germline V gene, CDR1 is SNHLY and CDR2 is FYNNEI. CDR3 residues: CASSGGTVYGYTF. CDR3 nucleotides: TGTGCCAGCAGTGGCGGGACAGTCTATGGCTACACCTTC.

V and J are TRBV5-1 and TRBJ2-1; D uncertain. This CDR3 has 15 residues. Germline V gene sequence: CDR1 SGHRS, CDR2 YFSETQ. The V end was cut by 3 bases, the J end by 9 bases, with 19 bases between. The CDR3 sequence: CASSSSRRVTLEQFF. The CDR3 region has the DNA TGCGCCAGCAGCTCCTCCCGCCGGGTTACGCTTGAGCAGTTCTTC.

V is TRBV29-1 and J is TRBJ2-5; 14 nucleotides line up with TRBD2. Losses at the gene ends were 5 bases for V and 5 bases for J; bases not matched to a gene: 4. The CDR3 consists of 14 residues. Germline V lookup: CDR1 SQVTM, CDR2 ANQGSEA. CDR3: CSVWGLAGDETQYF. The DNA of the CDR3 is TGCAGCGTTTGGGGACTAGCGGGAGACGAGACCCAGTACTTC.

The chain uses TRBV19 and TRBJ1-4; maybe TRBD1 (6 bases). Trimming left V 4 bases short and J 9 bases short, with 21 bases between. Germline V gives CDR1 LNHDA, CDR2 SQIVND (reference sequence). The CDR3 runs to 16 residues. CDR3 DNA: TGTGCCAGTAGTAGGAGACAGGCCACGTTCCTCCAAAAACTGTTTTTT. Translating it yields CASSRRQATFLQKLFF.